The following is a TCR beta chain sequence with its context. Its matching antigen is unknown. The protocol was immunoSEQ multiplex PCR, while the TCRdb copy is restricted to in-frame clones and leaves out a portion. This sample yields about 94,000 clones, of which roughly nine tenths are seen a single time; under 0.55% belongs to the top ten. The data stem from a study of graft-versus-host responses after intestinal transplantation. Study-level information: Transplants given to recipients were multivisceral, liver-intestinal, or isolated intestinal. The whole recipient group had anti-thymocyte globulin induction followed by tacrolimus and steroids for roughly three years. Broader study findings: GvH clones were identified in recipient marrow, with some first appearing in ileum or blood. Within the allografts of patients who had graft-donor T cell macrochimerism, graft-versus-host to host-versus-graft clonal ratios were high.

The CDR3 is 14 amino acids. Germline values: CDR1 SEHNR, CDR2 FQNEAQ (reference sequence). Deletions cut 1 base from V and 1 base from J, with 7 bases between. The source was unstimulated CD8+ T cells sorted from spleen or lymph node cells, collected before intestinal transplant. The receptor's source is a human donor who received an intestinal transplant. The genes are TRBV7-9 and TRBJ2-5; D is perhaps TRBD1 (5 bases). The CDR3 region is CASSLVDSQETQYF. In DNA form, the CDR3 reads TGTGCCAGCAGCTTAGTCGACAGCCAAGAGACCCAGTACTTC.